These 27 T cell receptor beta chains share one sample of origin, sequenced in a study of long-term antiretroviral therapy in people with HIV. The assay used was immunoSEQ (version v3.0), run at survey level. Data came from immunoSEQ multiplex PCR; TCRdb stores just in-frame clones and leaves some out. This table holds about 40,000 clones, roughly 86% found once. The sequenced sample was unsorted PBMCs, obtained 0.1 years before starting antiretroviral therapy. The receptors derive from a woman aged 45 to 65 with HIV.

This chain joins TRBV10-3 and TRBJ1-3; no reliable D call. The CDR3 is made up of 15 amino acids. From germline, CDR1 is ENHRY and CDR2 SYGVKD. V dropped 4 bases and J dropped 0 bases, with 10 bases sitting between them. The CDR3: CAISGPGLSGNTIYF. The CDR3 DNA sequence: TGTGCCATCAGTGGCCCGGGCCTCTCTGGAAACACCATATATTTT.

The V gene is TRBV19, the J gene TRBJ1-5; possibly TRBD1 for D (6 bases). Germline CDR1 LNHDA, CDR2 SQIVND (reference sequence). V lost 5 bases, J lost 10 bases, and 24 bases lay in between. The CDR3 sequence is 16 residues long. The CDR3 nucleotides read TGTGCCAGTAGTGCCCGGACAGCCGATGGTATCAGACCCCAGCATTTT. It yields the protein CASSARTADGIRPQHF.

The J gene is TRBJ1-2, the V gene TRBV2; 7 nucleotides match TRBD1. CDR3 size: 13 residues. V was pared by 10 bases and J by 4 bases, with 9 bases of the junction left unmatched. Germline CDR1 SNHLY, CDR2 FYNNEI. As DNA, the CDR3 is TGTGCCACCCCGTTCGGGGACAGCTATGGCTACACCTTC. It codes for CATPFGDSYGYTF.

The J gene is TRBJ1-1, the V gene TRBV30, with D perhaps TRBD1 (5 bases). Germline CDR1 and CDR2: GTSNPN and SVGIG (reference sequence). Trimming cost V 4 bases and J 1 base, with 19 bases left between them. The CDR3 is 16 residues long. In DNA, the CDR3 is TGTGCCTGGATTAAGTTCATCCAGGGCGGGAACACTGAAGCTTTCTTT. Residues: CAWIKFIQGGNTEAFF. Supplemented by reference TRBV30 and TRBJ1-1, the full variable domain reads SQTIHQWPATLVQPVGSPLSLECTVEGTSNPNLYWYRQAAGRGLQLLFYSVGIGQISSEVPQNLSASRPQDRQFILSSKKLLLSDSGFYLCAWIKFIQGGNTEAFFGQGTRLTVV.

The chain carries TRBV18 and TRBJ2-1, with 8 bases fitting TRBD2. The length of the CDR3 is 15 residues. Trimming took 5 bases from V and 6 from J; bases not matched to a gene: 9. Per the germline V gene, CDR1 is KGHSH and CDR2 is LQKENI. CDR3 sequence reads: CASSRGYGGGNEQFF. CDR3 sequence (DNA): TGTGCCAGCTCAAGAGGATACGGGGGGGGCAATGAGCAGTTCTTC.

The chain combines TRBV7-2 with TRBJ2-7; weak D call: TRBD1 (6 bases). This CDR3 has 15 residues. The ends were cut back, 8 bases at V and 0 bases at J, with 17 bases in the middle. Per the germline V gene, CDR1 is SGHTA and CDR2 is FQGNSA. CDR3 in amino acids: CASGPRGQHSYEQYF. The CDR3 DNA sequence: TGTGCCAGCGGCCCCCGAGGACAGCACTCCTACGAGCAGTACTTC.

V usage is TRBV2 and J usage is TRBJ2-1; D is unresolved. The CDR3 is made up of 13 amino acids. V dropped 2 bases and J dropped 7 bases, with 9 bases sitting between them. Germline V gives CDR1 SNHLY, CDR2 FYNNEI. CDR3 sequence reads: CASSESSRNEQFF. As DNA, the CDR3 is TGTGCCAGCAGTGAATCTAGTAGGAATGAGCAGTTCTTC. The full variable domain, rest sourced from reference TRBV2 and TRBJ2-1, is EPEVTQTPSHQVTQMGQEVILRCVPISNHLYFYWYRQILGQKVEFLVSFYNNEISEKSEIFDDQFSVERPDGSNFTLKIRSTKLEDSAMYFCASSESSRNEQFFGPGTRLTVL.

The V and J genes are TRBV9 and TRBJ2-3; 9 bases are shared with TRBD1. The V gene's germline CDR1 is SGDLS and CDR2 YYNGEE. This CDR3 region has 16 residues. The ends lost 3 bases at V and 1 base at J; junction bases unmatched: 6. The CDR3 DNA is TGTGCCAGCAGCGCCGACCGGGACAGGGGCACAGATACGCAGTATTTT. This sequence encodes CASSADRDRGTDTQYF.

This chain joins TRBV7-9 and TRBJ2-7, with D maybe TRBD1 (6 bases). The CDR3 sequence is 12 residues long. Germline lookup yields CDR1 SEHNR and CDR2 FQNEAQ (reference sequence). Trimming removed 4 bases from V and 8 bases from J, with 12 bases in between. CDR3 residues: CASSYEQGKQYF. Written as DNA, the CDR3 is TGTGCCAGCAGCTACGAACAGGGAAAGCAGTACTTC. The full variable domain, rest sourced from reference TRBV7-9 and TRBJ2-7, is DTGVSQNPRHKITKRGQNVTFRCDPISEHNRLYWYRQTLGQGPEFLTYFQNEAQLEKSRLLSDRFSAERPKGSFSTLEIQRTEQGDSAMYLCASSYEQGKQYFGPGTRLTVT.

V usage is TRBV5-6 and J usage is TRBJ2-7, with TRBD2 matching over 7 bases. The V segment lost 4 bases and the J segment 6 bases; nucleotides outside the gene matches: 16. The germline gives CDR1 SGHDT, CDR2 YYEEEE. This CDR3 contains 16 residues. Here the CDR3 DNA reads TGTGCCAGCAGCCCCCCGTTGGGGACTATTCCCATCGAGCAGTACTTC. It codes for CASSPPLGTIPIEQYF.

The J gene is TRBJ1-4, the V gene TRBV5-6; D is perhaps TRBD1 (5 bases). Germline CDR1 and CDR2: SGHDT and YYEEEE. The CDR3 runs to 14 residues. Trimming cost V 2 bases and J 2 bases, with 7 bases left between them. The CDR3 region has the DNA TGTGCCAGCAGCTTACGGGGGACTAATGAAAAACTGTTTTTT. It encodes CASSLRGTNEKLFF.

The rearrangement joins TRBV7-8 to TRBJ2-2; 8 bases line up with TRBD1. The CDR3 extends over 20 amino acids. CDR1 is SGHVS and CDR2 is FQNEAQ in the germline V gene. V was clipped by 5 bases and J by 0 bases; unmatched bases: 17. This CDR3 reads CASSDQDGTGTPTNTGELFF. DNA for the CDR3: TGTGCCAGCAGCGACCAAGACGGGACAGGTACCCCAACGAACACCGGGGAGCTGTTTTTT.

The rearrangement uses TRBV10-3 and TRBJ2-5; 8 nucleotides match TRBD2. The V segment lost 6 bases and the J segment 2 bases; nucleotides outside the gene matches: 5. In germline, CDR1 is ENHRY, CDR2 SYGVKD. This CDR3 has 14 residues. This CDR3 reads CAISRLATQETQYF. CDR3 nucleotide sequence: TGTGCCATCAGCAGACTAGCGACACAAGAGACCCAGTACTTC.

This chain uses TRBV7-9 with TRBJ2-5, with a possible D match to TRBD2 (7 bases). The CDR3 loop spans 13 amino acids. Trimming stripped 7 bases from V and 5 bases from J, with 14 bases between. Germline V lookup: CDR1 SEHNR, CDR2 FQNEAQ (reference sequence). This chain's CDR3 is CASTRGGKETQYF. Here the CDR3 DNA reads TGTGCCAGCACAAGGGGGGGTAAGGAGACCCAGTACTTC. Complete variable domain (other parts from reference TRBV7-9 and TRBJ2-5): DTGVSQNPRHKITKRGQNVTFRCDPISEHNRLYWYRQTLGQGPEFLTYFQNEAQLEKSRLLSDRFSAERPKGSFSTLEIQRTEQGDSAMYLCASTRGGKETQYFGPGTRLLVL.

The rearrangement links TRBV5-6 to TRBJ2-1; 8 nucleotides line up with TRBD1. The CDR3 extends over 15 amino acids. Germline trimming cut 0 bases from V and 5 bases from J; bases unmatched to any gene: 4. Germline loops: CDR1 SGHDT, CDR2 YYEEEE. The CDR3 DNA is TGTGCCAGCAGCTTGGGGACAGGGTACGACAATGAGCAGTTCTTC. Residues: CASSLGTGYDNEQFF.

The CDR3 loop is CASSQDFEDRVRGKAFF. In DNA form, the CDR3 reads TGCGCCAGCAGCCAAGATTTCGAAGACAGGGTACGCGGAAAAGCTTTCTTT. V gene TRBV4-1 combines with J gene TRBJ1-1, with 7 bases matching TRBD1. Trimming at V came to 0 bases and at J to 9 bases, leaving 16 bases not matched to a gene. This CDR3 contains 17 residues. Germline CDR1 reads MGHRA; CDR2 reads YSYEKL.

The chain carries TRBV5-1 and TRBJ1-5, with 9 bases fitting TRBD1. Trimming removed 0 bases from V and 4 bases from J; junction bases left unmatched: 5. Germline values: CDR1 SGHRS, CDR2 YFSETQ. The CDR3 consists of 16 residues. Written as DNA, the CDR3 is TGCGCCAGCAGCTTGGGGGGACAGGGAAGGAATCAGCCCCAGCATTTT. It yields the protein CASSLGGQGRNQPQHF. The whole variable domain, remainder taken from reference TRBV5-1 and TRBJ1-5, is KAGVTQTPRYLIKTRGQQVTLSCSPISGHRSVSWYQQTPGQGLQFLFEYFSETQRNKGNFPGRFSGRQFSNSRSEMNVSTLELGDSALYLCASSLGGQGRNQPQHFGDGTRLSIL.

This chain connects TRBV10-2 to TRBJ1-6; perhaps TRBD1 as D (5 bases). V lost 7 bases to trimming and J lost 7 bases, with 11 bases between them. Germline V lookup: CDR1 WSHSY, CDR2 SAAADI. The CDR3 sequence is 13 residues long. The CDR3 nucleotides read TGCGCCAGCAACACGGGGCGGAATTCACCCCTCCACTTT. This sequence encodes CASNTGRNSPLHF.

This chain links TRBV19 with TRBJ2-6; perhaps TRBD1 as D (5 bases). V lost 7 bases and J 2 bases, leaving 9 bases between the germline ends. The CDR3 is 14 residues long. Germline V CDR1 and CDR2: LNHDA, SQIVND (reference sequence). CDR3 sequence reads: CASISRAGANVLTF. In nucleotides, the CDR3 is TGTGCCAGTATCAGCAGGGCTGGGGCCAACGTCCTGACTTTC.

The chain couples TRBV19 to TRBJ2-2, with D perhaps matching TRBD1 (6 bases). The V and J ends lost 4 bases and 8 bases respectively, with 8 bases between them. The germline gives CDR1 LNHDA, CDR2 SQIVND (reference sequence). CDR3 length equals 12 residues. CDR3 nucleotides: TGTGCCAGTAGTACTGGACAGGGGGAGCTGTTTTTT. It codes for CASSTGQGELFF.

The chain has TRBV5-6 and TRBJ2-7, with TRBD1 identical over 11 bases. The CDR3 loop spans 16 amino acids. Germline V lookup: CDR1 SGHDT, CDR2 YYEEEE. V lost 8 bases and J lost 4; bases outside the gene matches: 14. CDR3 nucleotide sequence: TGTGCCAGTGGAGTTTCCGGGACAGGGGGTCTTTACGAGCAGTACTTC. Protein sequence: CASGVSGTGGLYEQYF.

The genes are TRBV7-9 and TRBJ2-2; a possible D gene is TRBD1 (6 bases). Germline values: CDR1 SEHNR, CDR2 FQNEAQ (reference sequence). This CDR3 contains 16 residues. V shed 5 bases and J shed 2 bases, with 15 bases lying between them. As DNA, the CDR3 is TGTGCCAGCAGCCTCGTCCCGGGACATAACACCGGGGAGCTGTTTTTT. Its translation is CASSLVPGHNTGELFF.

The V call is TRBV4-1, the J call TRBJ2-1; tentative D call: TRBD2 (6 bases). Germline CDR1 and CDR2: MGHRA and YSYEKL. Trimming left V 4 bases short and J 2 bases short, with 15 bases between. The CDR3 totals 16 residues. The CDR3 region is CASSLTPGGTYNEQFF. CDR3 bases: TGCGCCAGCAGCCTGACACCCGGGGGTACCTACAATGAGCAGTTCTTC.

The V gene is TRBV27, the J gene TRBJ2-2, with a tentative D call TRBD2 (5 bases). The CDR3 contains 17 residues. V lost 4 bases, J lost 6 bases, and 21 bases lay in between. CDR1 is MNHEY, CDR2 SMNVEV, per germline (reference sequence). The CDR3 spells CASSSYGEGINAGELFF. CDR3 nucleotide sequence: TGTGCCAGCAGTTCCTACGGGGAAGGGATTAACGCCGGGGAGCTGTTTTTT.

The chain combines TRBV1 with TRBJ2-3; the table assigns TRBD2, which was not confirmed against the DNA. TRBV1 is shown as a pseudogene. The CDR3 consists of 16 residues. Written as DNA, the CDR3 is TGCACCAGCACGACTAGCGGGGGACCCTACACAGATACGCAGTATTTT. Its translation is CTSTTSGGPYTDTQYF.

The chain combines TRBV11-1 with TRBJ2-2, with D unclear. The CDR3 sequence is 14 residues long. V was shortened by 0 bases and J by 3 bases, with 5 bases between the two germline ends. Germline V gene sequence: CDR1 SGHAT, CDR2 FQDESV (reference sequence). CDR3 in DNA: TGTGCCAGCAGCTTAGCACAGTACACCGGGGAGCTGTTTTTT. Translation gives CASSLAQYTGELFF.

The V gene is TRBV7-2, the J gene TRBJ2-4; the match to TRBD2 covers 13 bases. V lost 5 bases, J lost 9 bases, and 7 bases stayed unmatched. There are 15 residues in the CDR3. Germline V gene data show CDR1 as SGHTA and CDR2 as FQGNSA. The CDR3 nucleotides read TGTGCCAGCAGCCCACACGGACTAGCGGGGGTCATTCAGTACTTC. Translation gives CASSPHGLAGVIQYF.